This entry describes one T cell receptor beta chain. What it binds is not known. These data originate in a study of Tregs in tolerant kidney transplant recipients. Whole-study findings and limits: Tregs expanded with activated donor B cells seemed most donor-specific.

Assay: immunoSEQ multiplex PCR; the TCRdb copy retains only in-frame clones and omits some. The table lists about 46,000 clones, around 90% of them singletons. The TCR comes from a human donor in good health. Sequencing was done on a sample of Tregs from blood.

The CDR3 loop is CASRQSGAGYNEQFF. The DNA of the CDR3 is TGTGCCAGTAGACAATCGGGGGCGGGCTACAATGAGCAGTTCTTC. J is TRBJ2-1 and V is TRBV19, with D perhaps given as TRBD1 or TRBD2 (6 bases each). The V and J ends lost 6 bases and 3 bases respectively, with 15 bases between them. The CDR3 is 15 residues long. Germline lookup yields CDR1 LNHDA and CDR2 SQIVND (reference sequence).